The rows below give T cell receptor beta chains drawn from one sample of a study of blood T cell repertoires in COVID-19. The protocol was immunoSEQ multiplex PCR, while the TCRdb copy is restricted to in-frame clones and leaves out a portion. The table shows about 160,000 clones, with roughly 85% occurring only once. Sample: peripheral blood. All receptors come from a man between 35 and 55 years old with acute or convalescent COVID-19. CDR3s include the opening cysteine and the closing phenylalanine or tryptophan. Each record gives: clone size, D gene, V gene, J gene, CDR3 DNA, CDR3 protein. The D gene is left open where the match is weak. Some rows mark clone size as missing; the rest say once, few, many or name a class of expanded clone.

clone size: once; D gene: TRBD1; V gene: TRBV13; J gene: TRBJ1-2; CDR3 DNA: TGTGCCAGCAGCTCCGATCCGGTGACAGGGTCTAGTGGCTACACCTTC; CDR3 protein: CASSSDPVTGSSGYTF
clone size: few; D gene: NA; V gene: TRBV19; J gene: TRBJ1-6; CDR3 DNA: TGTGCCAGTAGCGATGATCCAGGGCCATCCTATAATTCACCCCTCCACTTT; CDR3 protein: CASSDDPGPSYNSPLHF
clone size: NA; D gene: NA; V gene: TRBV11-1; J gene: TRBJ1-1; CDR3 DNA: TGTGCCAGCAGCTCCTACTCTAACACTGAAGCTTTCTTT; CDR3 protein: CASSSYSNTEAFF
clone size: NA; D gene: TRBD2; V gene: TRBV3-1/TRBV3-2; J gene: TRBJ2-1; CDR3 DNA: TGTGCCAGCAGCCCTCCTAGCGGGGGGGGGTATGAGCAGTTCTTC; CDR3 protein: CASSPPSGGGYEQFF
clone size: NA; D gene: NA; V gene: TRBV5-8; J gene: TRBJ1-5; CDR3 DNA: TGTGCCAGCAGCTTTAGGTTGACAGATCCCAATCAGCCCCAGCATTTT; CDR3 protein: CASSFRLTDPNQPQHF
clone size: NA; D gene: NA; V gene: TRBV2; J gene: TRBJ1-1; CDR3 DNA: TGTGCCAGCGCGCTTCGGAGTTTGAACACTGAAGCTTTCTTT; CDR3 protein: CASALRSLNTEAFF
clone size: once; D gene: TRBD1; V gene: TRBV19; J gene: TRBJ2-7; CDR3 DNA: TGTGCCAGTAGTATCGGACAGGGTCAGAAGCAGTACTTC; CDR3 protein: CASSIGQGQKQYF
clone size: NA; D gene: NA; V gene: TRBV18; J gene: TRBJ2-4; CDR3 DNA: TGTGCCAGCTCATCCGACACGGAAAACATTCAGTACTTC; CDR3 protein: CASSSDTENIQYF
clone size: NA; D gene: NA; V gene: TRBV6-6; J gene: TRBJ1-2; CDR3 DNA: TGTGCCAGCCTTCCTCAAGGGACAATTTCTGGCTACACCTTC; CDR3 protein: CASLPQGTISGYTF
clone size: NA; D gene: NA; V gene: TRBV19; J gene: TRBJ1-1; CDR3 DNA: TGTGCCAGTGCCTTTGGACAGTCGAACACTGAAGCTTTCTTT; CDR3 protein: CASAFGQSNTEAFF
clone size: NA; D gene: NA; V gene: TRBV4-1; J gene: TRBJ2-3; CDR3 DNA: TGCGCCAGCAGCCAAGATGGCGGACAGCCGTTTTTCACAGATACGCAGTATTTT; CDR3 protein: CASSQDGGQPFFTDTQYF
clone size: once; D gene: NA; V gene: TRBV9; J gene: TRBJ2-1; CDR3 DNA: TGTGCCAGCAGCGCGAGTCGACAGGTGGGGACCTACAATGAGCAGTTCTTC; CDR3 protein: CASSASRQVGTYNEQFF
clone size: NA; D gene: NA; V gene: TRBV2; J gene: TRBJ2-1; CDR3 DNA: TGTGCCAGCAGTGAAGTCGGGGTCGGTGAGCAGTTCTTC; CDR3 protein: CASSEVGVGEQFF
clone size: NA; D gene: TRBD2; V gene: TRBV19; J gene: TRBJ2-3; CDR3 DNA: TGTGCCAGTAGTATCTTCCTGGGACTAGTCACAGATACGCAGTATTTT; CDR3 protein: CASSIFLGLVTDTQYF
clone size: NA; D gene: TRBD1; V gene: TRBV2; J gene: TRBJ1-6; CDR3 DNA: TGTGCCAGCAGTAAGGAACAGGGGAGCTATAATTCACCCCTCCACTTT; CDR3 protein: CASSKEQGSYNSPLHF
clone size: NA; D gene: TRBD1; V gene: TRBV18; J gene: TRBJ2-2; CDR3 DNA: TGTGCCAGCTCACAACAGGGGAGAGGCACCGGGGAGCTGTTTTTT; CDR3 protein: CASSQQGRGTGELFF
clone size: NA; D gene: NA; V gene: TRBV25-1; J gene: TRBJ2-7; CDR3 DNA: TGTGCCAGCAGTTTAGATCGGAGCTACGAGCAGTACTTC; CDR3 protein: CASSLDRSYEQYF
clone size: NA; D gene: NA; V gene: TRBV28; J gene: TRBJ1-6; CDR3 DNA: TGTGCCAGCAGTTCCCTAAGGCGGGGAGTTTCACCCCTCCACTTT; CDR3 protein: CASSSLRRGVSPLHF